Listed below are T cell receptor beta chains from one sample, sequenced in a study of blood T cell repertoires in COVID-19. The repertoire was sequenced with immunoSEQ multiplex PCR; TCRdb's copy has only in-frame clones and lacks some. This sample yields around 64,000 clones, of which just over 90% are seen a single time; roughly 1.7% belongs to the top ten. Material for sequencing was peripheral blood. The source is a human donor in a cohort sampled during active COVID-19. Each CDR3 is given with its conserved first and last residue. D genes are given only for firm matches. Clone sizes are given selectively: once, few, many, or a class where the clone is expanded.

TRBJ2-5	few	.	TRBV4-1	CASSPLRGTPKETQYF	TGCGCCAGCAGCCCTCTAAGAGGGACTCCTAAAGAGACCCAGTACTTC
TRBJ1-2	.	.	TRBV6-6	CASTLTRTLHNYGYTF	TGTGCCAGCACCCTCACACGGACACTCCATAACTATGGCTACACCTTC
TRBJ1-2	.	.	TRBV28	CASSSSDRYYGYTF	TGTGCCAGCAGTTCCAGTGACAGGTACTATGGCTACACCTTC
TRBJ2-1	.	.	TRBV5-4	CASSLVGRSSYNEQFF	TGTGCCAGCAGCTTGGTTGGGAGGAGCTCCTACAATGAGCAGTTCTTC
TRBJ2-7	.	TRBD2	TRBV14	CASSQVAAGVGNEQYF	TGTGCCAGCAGCCAAGTGGCGGCGGGAGTTGGCAACGAGCAGTACTTC
TRBJ1-5	.	TRBD1	TRBV19	CASSPTGVGNQPQHF	TGTGCCAGTAGCCCGACAGGGGTGGGCAATCAGCCCCAGCATTTT
TRBJ2-7	.	TRBD2	TRBV28	CASTSGGAVSYEQYF	TGTGCCAGCACCTCCGGGGGGGCAGTTTCCTACGAGCAGTACTTC
TRBJ2-1	.	.	TRBV27	CASSPSIGSYNEQFF	TGTGCCAGCAGCCCCTCCATCGGGTCCTACAATGAGCAGTTCTTC
TRBJ2-4	.	.	TRBV6-2/TRBV6-3	CASSSVATFEFKNIQYF	TGTGCCAGCAGTTCCGTAGCGACCTTTGAGTTTAAAAACATTCAGTACTTC
TRBJ2-7	.	.	TRBV6-5	CASSKQRTNYEQYF	TGTGCCAGCAGTAAGCAACGGACTAACTACGAGCAGTACTTC
TRBJ1-6	.	.	TRBV6-4	CASRGDTSYNSPLHF	TGTGCCAGCAGGGGGGACACCTCCTATAATTCACCCCTCCACTTT
TRBJ2-7	.	.	TRBV7-9	CASSSAPSRSSYEQYF	TGTGCCAGCAGCTCCGCCCCTAGCAGGAGCTCCTACGAGCAGTACTTC
TRBJ2-3	.	.	TRBV7-9	CASSSTPGHRTDTQYF	TGTGCCAGCAGTTCCACACCGGGACATCGCACAGATACGCAGTATTTT
TRBJ2-7	.	TRBD2	TRBV9	CASSVSSGTEYEQYF	TGTGCCAGCAGCGTCTCTAGCGGGACAGAGTACGAGCAGTACTTC
TRBJ2-4	once	.	TRBV2	CASSGGRANIQYF	TGTGCCAGCAGTGGAGGTAGAGCTAACATTCAGTACTTC
TRBJ1-1	.	.	TRBV5-1	CASSLNRNTEAFF	TGCGCCAGCAGCTTGAACAGGAACACTGAAGCTTTCTTT
TRBJ1-2	.	.	TRBV15	CATSIGRRNYGYTF	TGTGCCACCAGCATTGGGCGCAGGAACTATGGCTACACCTTC
TRBJ2-1	.	.	TRBV11-2	CASSSLRRVNNEQFF	TGTGCCAGCAGCTCACTCAGACGGGTTAACAATGAGCAGTTCTTC
TRBJ2-1	.	TRBD2	TRBV10-3	CAIMGGRATDEQFF	TGTGCCATCATGGGCGGGAGGGCCACAGATGAGCAGTTCTTC
TRBJ2-7	once	TRBD1	TRBV29-1	CSIGMQGATYEQYF	TGCAGCATAGGCATGCAGGGGGCCACCTACGAGCAGTACTTC
TRBJ1-2	.	.	TRBV6-5	CASSYGGVNYGYTF	TGTGCCAGCAGTTACGGGGGGGTTAACTATGGCTACACCTTC
TRBJ1-2	once	.	TRBV6-5	CASGSPGSGYTF	TGTGCCAGCGGCTCCCCCGGGTCTGGCTACACCTTC
TRBJ2-3	.	.	TRBV11-3	CASSLVLAGTDTQYF	TGTGCCAGCAGCTTAGTGCTAGCTGGCACAGATACGCAGTATTTT
TRBJ2-5	.	TRBD1	TRBV6-5	CASSYRVGTGKETQYF	TGTGCCAGCAGTTACAGAGTGGGGACAGGGAAGGAGACCCAGTACTTC
TRBJ1-5	.	.	TRBV4-3	CASSQTPGYQPQHF	TGCGCCAGCAGCCAAACCCCAGGGTATCAGCCCCAGCATTTT
TRBJ1-5	.	.	TRBV13	CASSLGGVRSNQPQHF	TGTGCCAGCAGCTTAGGAGGGGTAAGGAGCAATCAGCCCCAGCATTTT
TRBJ2-5	.	TRBD1	TRBV19	CASSIMGQGGETQYF	TGTGCCAGTAGTATAATGGGACAGGGGGGAGAGACCCAGTACTTC
TRBJ2-7	.	.	TRBV3-1/TRBV3-2	CASSPPSEGGKQYF	TGTGCCAGCAGCCCCCCCTCGGAGGGCGGTAAGCAGTACTTC
TRBJ2-1	.	TRBD2	TRBV19	CASTTSGAYNEQFF	TGTGCCAGCACTACTAGCGGAGCTTACAATGAGCAGTTCTTC
TRBJ2-7	.	.	TRBV5-6	CASRNRVLSYEQYF	TGTGCCAGCAGGAACAGGGTCCTCTCCTACGAGCAGTACTTC
TRBJ1-1	.	TRBD1	TRBV5-1	CASSPTGANTEAFF	TGCGCCAGCAGCCCGACAGGGGCGAACACTGAAGCTTTCTTT
TRBJ2-7	few	TRBD1	TRBV5-4	CASSLGQGAYEQYF	TGTGCCAGCAGCTTGGGACAGGGGGCCTACGAGCAGTACTTC
TRBJ2-4	.	.	TRBV25-1	CASSEFFGGARIQYF	TGTGCCAGCAGTGAATTTTTTGGGGGGGCGCGCATTCAGTACTTC
TRBJ2-5	.	TRBD2	TRBV15	CATSDPLAGDYQTQYF	TGTGCCACCAGCGACCCTCTAGCGGGAGATTATCAGACCCAGTACTTC
TRBJ1-2	few	TRBD1	TRBV7-2	CASTVDGTGSYFGGYTF	TGTGCCAGCACCGTAGACGGGACAGGTAGTTATTTCGGTGGCTACACCTTC